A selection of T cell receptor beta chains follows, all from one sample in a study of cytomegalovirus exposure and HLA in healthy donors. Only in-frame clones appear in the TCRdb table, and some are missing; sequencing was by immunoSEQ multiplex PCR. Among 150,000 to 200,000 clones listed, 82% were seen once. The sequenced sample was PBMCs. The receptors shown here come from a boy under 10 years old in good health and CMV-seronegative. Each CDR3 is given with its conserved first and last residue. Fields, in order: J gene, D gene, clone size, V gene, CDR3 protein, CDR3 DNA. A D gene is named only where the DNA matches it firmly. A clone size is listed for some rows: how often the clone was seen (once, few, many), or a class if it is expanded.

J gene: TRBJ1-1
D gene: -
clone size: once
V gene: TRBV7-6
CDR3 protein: CASSLDLAELLNTEAFF
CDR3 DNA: TGTGCCAGCAGCTTAGACTTGGCAGAACTACTGAACACTGAAGCTTTCTTT

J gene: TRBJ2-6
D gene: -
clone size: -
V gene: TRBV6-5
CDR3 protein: CASSGSGANVLTF
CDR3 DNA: TGTGCCAGCTCCGGCTCTGGGGCCAACGTCCTGACTTTC

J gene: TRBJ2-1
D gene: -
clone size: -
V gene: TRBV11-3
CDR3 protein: CASSSSNEQFF
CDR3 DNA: TGTGCCAGCAGCTCTTCTAATGAGCAGTTCTTC

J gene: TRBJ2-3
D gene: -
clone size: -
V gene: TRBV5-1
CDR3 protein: CASSLSPSASTDTQYF
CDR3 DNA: TGCGCCAGCAGCTTGAGCCCGAGCGCCAGCACAGATACGCAGTATTTT

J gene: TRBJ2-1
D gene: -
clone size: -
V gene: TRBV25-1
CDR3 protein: CASSPPGGSDEQFF
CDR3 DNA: TGTGCCAGCAGTCCCCCCGGGGGATCTGATGAGCAGTTCTTC

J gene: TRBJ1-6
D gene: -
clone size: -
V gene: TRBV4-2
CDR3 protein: CASSFDRLNSPLHF
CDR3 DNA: TGTGCCAGCAGCTTTGACAGGTTAAATTCACCCCTCCACTTT

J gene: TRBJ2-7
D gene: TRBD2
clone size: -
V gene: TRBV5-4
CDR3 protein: CASSLESSGAYEQYF
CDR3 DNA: TGTGCCAGCAGCTTGGAGTCTAGCGGGGCCTACGAGCAGTACTTC

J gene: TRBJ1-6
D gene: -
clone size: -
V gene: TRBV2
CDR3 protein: CASSDTGNSPLHF
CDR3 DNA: TGTGCCAGCAGTGATACGGGGAATTCACCCCTCCACTTT

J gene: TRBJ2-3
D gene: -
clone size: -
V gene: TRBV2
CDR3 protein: CASSEWANPADTQYF
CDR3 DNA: TGTGCCAGCAGTGAATGGGCCAACCCCGCAGATACGCAGTATTTT

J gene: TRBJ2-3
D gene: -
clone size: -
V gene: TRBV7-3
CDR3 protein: CASSLNYQGDTQYF
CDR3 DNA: TGTGCCAGCAGCTTAAATTACCAGGGAGATACGCAGTATTTT

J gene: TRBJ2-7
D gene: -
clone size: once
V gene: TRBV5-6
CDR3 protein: CASSFLGPGEQYF
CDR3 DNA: TGTGCCAGCAGCTTCCTCGGACCGGGGGAGCAGTACTTC

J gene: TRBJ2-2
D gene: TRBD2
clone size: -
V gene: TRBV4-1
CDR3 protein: CASSPRGGSNTGELVF
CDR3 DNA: TGCGCCAGCAGTCCCCGGGGAGGGTCGAACACCGGGGAGCTGGTTTTT

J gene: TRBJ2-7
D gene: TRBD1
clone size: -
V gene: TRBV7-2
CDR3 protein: CASSADRGYHEQYF
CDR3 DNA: TGTGCCAGCAGCGCCGACAGGGGGTATCACGAGCAGTACTTC

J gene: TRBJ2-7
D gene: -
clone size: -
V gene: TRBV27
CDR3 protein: CASSSQGPARCEQYF
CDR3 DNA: TGTGCCAGCAGTTCTCAGGGTCCGGCTAGATGTGAGCAGTACTTC

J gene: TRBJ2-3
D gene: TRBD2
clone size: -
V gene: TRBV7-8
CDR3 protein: CASNRLASDSDTQYF
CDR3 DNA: TGTGCCAGCAACCGACTAGCTTCGGATTCAGATACGCAGTATTTT

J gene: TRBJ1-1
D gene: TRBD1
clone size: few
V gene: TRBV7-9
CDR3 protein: CASRDGQGNEAFF
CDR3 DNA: TGTGCCAGCAGGGATGGACAGGGAAATGAAGCTTTCTTT

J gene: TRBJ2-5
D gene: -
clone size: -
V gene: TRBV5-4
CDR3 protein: CASRTTPTLPSETQYF
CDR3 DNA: TGTGCCAGCCGTACTACGCCCACCCTCCCCTCAGAGACCCAGTACTTC

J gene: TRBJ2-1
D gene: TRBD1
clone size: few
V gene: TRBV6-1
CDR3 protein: CASSTRQGHYNEQFF
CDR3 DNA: TGTGCCAGCAGTACGCGACAGGGGCACTACAATGAGCAGTTCTTC

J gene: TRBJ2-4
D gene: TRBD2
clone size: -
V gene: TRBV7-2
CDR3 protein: CASSLGLAGGAKNIQYF
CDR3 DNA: TGTGCCAGCAGCTTAGGACTAGCGGGGGGAGCCAAAAACATTCAGTACTTC

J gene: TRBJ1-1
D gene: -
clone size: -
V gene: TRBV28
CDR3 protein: CASSLDSQRNTEAFF
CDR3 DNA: TGTGCCAGCAGTTTAGACAGCCAACGGAACACTGAAGCTTTCTTT

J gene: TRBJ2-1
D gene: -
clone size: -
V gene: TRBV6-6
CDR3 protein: CASSYDPQGHNEQFF
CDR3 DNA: TGTGCCAGCAGTTACGACCCCCAGGGGCACAATGAGCAGTTCTTC

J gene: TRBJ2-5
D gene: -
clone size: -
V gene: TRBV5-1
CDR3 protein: CASRQALQETQYF
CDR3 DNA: TGCGCCAGCAGACAGGCTTTACAAGAGACCCAGTACTTC

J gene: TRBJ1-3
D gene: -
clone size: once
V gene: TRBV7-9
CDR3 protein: CASSLDRGSSGNTIYF
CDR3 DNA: TGTGCCAGCAGCTTAGATCGCGGCAGCTCTGGAAACACCATATATTTT

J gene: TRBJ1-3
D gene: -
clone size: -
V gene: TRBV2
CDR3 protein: CASSERGVGNTIYF
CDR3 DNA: TGTGCCAGCAGTGAACGGGGGGTAGGAAACACCATATATTTT

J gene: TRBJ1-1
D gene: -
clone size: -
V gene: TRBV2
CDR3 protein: CASIRVGLNTEAFF
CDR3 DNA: TGTGCCAGCATCAGGGTAGGTTTGAACACTGAAGCTTTCTTT

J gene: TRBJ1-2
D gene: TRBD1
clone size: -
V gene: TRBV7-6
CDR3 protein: CASSFEAGTGHYGYTF
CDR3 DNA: TGTGCCAGCAGCTTCGAAGCCGGGACAGGACACTATGGCTACACCTTC

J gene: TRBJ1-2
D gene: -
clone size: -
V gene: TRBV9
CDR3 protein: CASSVDGSNYGYTF
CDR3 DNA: TGTGCCAGCAGCGTAGACGGGTCTAACTATGGCTACACCTTC

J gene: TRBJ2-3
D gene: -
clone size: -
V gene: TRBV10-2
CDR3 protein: CASSQGRRADTQYF
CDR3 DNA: TGCGCCAGCAGCCAGGGCCGGAGGGCAGATACGCAGTATTTT

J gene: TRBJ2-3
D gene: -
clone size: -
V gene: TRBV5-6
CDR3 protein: CASSPTTSTDTQYF
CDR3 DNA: TGTGCCAGCAGCCCTACGACTAGCACAGATACGCAGTATTTT

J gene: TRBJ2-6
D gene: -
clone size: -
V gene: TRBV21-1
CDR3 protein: CASSPGQGPKGLLSGANVLTF
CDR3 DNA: TGTGCCAGCAGTCCGGGACAGGGGCCCAAGGGACTCCTCTCTGGGGCCAACGTCCTGACTTTC

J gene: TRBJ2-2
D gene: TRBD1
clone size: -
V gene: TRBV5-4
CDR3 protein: CASSRDLQGWNTGELFF
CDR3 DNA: TGTGCCAGCAGCCGAGATTTACAGGGGTGGAACACCGGGGAGCTGTTTTTT

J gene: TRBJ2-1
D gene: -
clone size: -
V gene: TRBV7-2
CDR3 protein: CASSLVGTLGNEQFF
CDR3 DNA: TGTGCCAGCAGCTTAGTCGGGACTCTTGGGAATGAGCAGTTCTTC

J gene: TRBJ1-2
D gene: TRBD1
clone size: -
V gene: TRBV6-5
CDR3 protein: CASREGGGYGYTF
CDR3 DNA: TGTGCCAGCAGGGAAGGGGGCGGGTATGGCTACACCTTC

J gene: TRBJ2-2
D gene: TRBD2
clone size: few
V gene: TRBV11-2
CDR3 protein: CASSFFLAGYTGELFF
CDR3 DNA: TGTGCCAGCAGCTTTTTTCTAGCGGGCTACACCGGGGAGCTGTTTTTT

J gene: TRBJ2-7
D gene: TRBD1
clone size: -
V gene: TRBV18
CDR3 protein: CATQIDRGQGEQYF
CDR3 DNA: TGTGCCACCCAAATAGACAGGGGGCAGGGCGAGCAGTACTTC

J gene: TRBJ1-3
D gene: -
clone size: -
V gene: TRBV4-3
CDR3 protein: CASSQALGNTIYF
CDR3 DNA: TGCGCCAGCAGCCAAGCCCTTGGAAACACCATATATTTT

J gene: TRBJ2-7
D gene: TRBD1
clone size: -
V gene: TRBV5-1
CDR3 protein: CASSTGTGRHEQYF
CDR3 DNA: TGCGCCAGCAGCACCGGGACAGGGAGGCACGAGCAGTACTTC

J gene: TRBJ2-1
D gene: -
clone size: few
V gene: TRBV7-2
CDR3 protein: CASSLAGGIREQFF
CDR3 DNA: TGTGCCAGCAGCTTAGCCGGGGGAATTAGAGAGCAGTTCTTC

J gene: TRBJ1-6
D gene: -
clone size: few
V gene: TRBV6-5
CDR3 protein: CASRQDSLHNSPLHF
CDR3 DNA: TGTGCCAGCAGGCAGGACAGCCTTCATAATTCACCCCTCCACTTT

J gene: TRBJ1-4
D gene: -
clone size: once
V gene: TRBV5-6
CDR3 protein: CASSLVSAGGEKLFF
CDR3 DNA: TGTGCCAGCAGCTTGGTCTCGGCGGGCGGTGAAAAACTGTTTTTT

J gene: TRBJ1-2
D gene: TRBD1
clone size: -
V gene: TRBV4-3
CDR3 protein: CASSQGTGRDGYTF
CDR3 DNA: TGCGCCAGCAGCCAGGGGACAGGGCGGGATGGCTACACCTTC

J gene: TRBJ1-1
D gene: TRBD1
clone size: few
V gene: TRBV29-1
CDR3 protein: CSVAPTGADTEAFF
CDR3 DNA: TGCAGCGTTGCCCCGACAGGGGCCGACACTGAAGCTTTCTTT

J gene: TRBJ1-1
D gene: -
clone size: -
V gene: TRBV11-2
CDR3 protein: CASSRLGPTEAFF
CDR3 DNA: TGTGCCAGCAGCCGACTGGGGCCCACTGAAGCTTTCTTT

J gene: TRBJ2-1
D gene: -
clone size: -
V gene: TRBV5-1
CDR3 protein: CASSLVPGSNNNEQFF
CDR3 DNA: TGCGCCAGCAGCTTGGTACCCGGGTCTAACAACAATGAGCAGTTCTTC

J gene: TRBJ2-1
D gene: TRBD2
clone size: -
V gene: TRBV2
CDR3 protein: CASSPMGGNEQFF
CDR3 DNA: TGTGCCAGCAGCCCAATGGGGGGGAATGAGCAGTTCTTC

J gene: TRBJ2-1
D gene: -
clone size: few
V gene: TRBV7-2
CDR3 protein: CASSPYSSFTNPTYNEQFF
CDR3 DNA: TGTGCCAGCAGCCCTTACTCTAGCTTTACAAATCCTACGTACAATGAGCAGTTCTTC

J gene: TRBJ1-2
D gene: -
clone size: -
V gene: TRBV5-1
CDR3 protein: CASSLAQGTVNSVYGYTF
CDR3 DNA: TGCGCCAGCAGCCTTGCCCAGGGCACGGTGAATTCTGTCTATGGCTACACCTTC

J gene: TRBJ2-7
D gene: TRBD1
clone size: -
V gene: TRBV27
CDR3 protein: CASSLMFRDRGQEQYF
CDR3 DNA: TGTGCCAGCAGTTTGATGTTTCGGGACAGGGGGCAAGAGCAGTACTTC